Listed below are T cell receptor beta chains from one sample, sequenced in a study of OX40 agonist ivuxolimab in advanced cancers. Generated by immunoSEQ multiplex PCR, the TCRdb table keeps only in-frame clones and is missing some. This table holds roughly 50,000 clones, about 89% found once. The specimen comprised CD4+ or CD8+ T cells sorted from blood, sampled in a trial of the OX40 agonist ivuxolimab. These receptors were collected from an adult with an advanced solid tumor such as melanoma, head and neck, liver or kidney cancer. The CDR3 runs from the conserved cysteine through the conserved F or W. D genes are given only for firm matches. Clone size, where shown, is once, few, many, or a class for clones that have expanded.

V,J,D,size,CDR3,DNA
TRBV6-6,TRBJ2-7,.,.,CASSFGGGYEQYF,TGTGCCAGCAGTTTCGGAGGCGGCTACGAGCAGTACTTC
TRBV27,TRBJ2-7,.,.,CASSFGDGGEQYF,TGTGCCAGCAGTTTCGGCGACGGGGGCGAGCAGTACTTC
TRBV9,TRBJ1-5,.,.,CASSPGRDGILLNQPQHF,TGTGCCAGCAGCCCAGGACGGGACGGAATTTTACTCAATCAGCCCCAGCATTTT
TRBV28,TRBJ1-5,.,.,CASSFSWRGTEPQHF,TGTGCCAGCAGTTTTTCATGGAGGGGAACGGAGCCCCAGCATTTT
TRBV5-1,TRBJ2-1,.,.,CASSLGWGRYNEQFF,TGCGCCAGCAGCTTGGGATGGGGCCGATACAATGAGCAGTTCTTC
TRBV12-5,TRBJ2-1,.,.,CASGFAPNEQFF,TGTGCTAGTGGTTTCGCACCCAATGAGCAGTTCTTC
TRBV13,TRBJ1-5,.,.,CASSLNGGPSNQPQHF,TGTGCCAGCAGCTTAAATGGGGGCCCGAGCAATCAGCCCCAGCATTTT
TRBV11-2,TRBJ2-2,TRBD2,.,CASSLAGGPGTGELFF,TGTGCCAGCAGCTTAGCGGGAGGGCCGGGGACCGGGGAGCTGTTTTTT
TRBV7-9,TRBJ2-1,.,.,CASSPGPSSYNEQFF,TGTGCCAGCAGCCCCGGACCGAGCTCCTACAATGAGCAGTTCTTC
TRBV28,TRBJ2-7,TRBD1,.,CASSLLVGTGVYEQYF,TGTGCCAGCAGTTTATTGGTTGGGACAGGGGTCTACGAGCAGTACTTC
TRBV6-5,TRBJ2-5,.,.,CASSSSGAAQETQYF,TGTGCCAGCAGTTCCTCGGGAGCGGCCCAAGAGACCCAGTACTTC
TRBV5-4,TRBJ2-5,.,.,CASSLGEEETQYF,TGTGCCAGCAGCTTGGGGGAGGAAGAGACCCAGTACTTC
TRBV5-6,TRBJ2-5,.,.,CASSLAGPQVETQYF,TGTGCCAGCAGCTTGGCAGGCCCTCAGGTAGAGACCCAGTACTTC
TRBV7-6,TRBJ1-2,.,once,CASSLIQGSDGYTF,TGTGCCAGCAGCCTCATACAGGGTAGTGATGGCTACACCTTC
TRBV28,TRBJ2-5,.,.,CASSFRSSEETQYF,TGTGCCAGCAGTTTTCGGTCTAGTGAAGAGACCCAGTACTTC
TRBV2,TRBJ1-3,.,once,CAKGSSGNTIYF,TGTGCTAAGGGCAGCTCTGGAAACACCATATATTTT
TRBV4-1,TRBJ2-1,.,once,CASSQRQVHNEQFF,TGCGCCAGCAGCCAAAGACAGGTTCACAATGAGCAGTTCTTC
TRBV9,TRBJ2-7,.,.,CASSVGRGSYEQYF,TGTGCCAGCAGCGTGGGGAGAGGCTCCTACGAGCAGTACTTC
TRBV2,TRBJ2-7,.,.,CASRITRASNTYEQYF,TGTGCCAGCAGGATTACCCGGGCCTCCAATACCTACGAGCAGTACTTC
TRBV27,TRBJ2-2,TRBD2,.,CASSSSLGLAEELFF,TGTGCCAGCAGTTCCTCCCTAGGACTAGCGGAGGAGCTGTTTTTT
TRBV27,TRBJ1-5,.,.,CASSLRGGSNQPQHF,TGTGCCAGCAGTTTACGGGGGGGTAGCAATCAGCCCCAGCATTTT
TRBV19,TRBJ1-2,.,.,CASRYNYGYTF,TGTGCCAGCAGGTACAACTATGGCTACACCTTC
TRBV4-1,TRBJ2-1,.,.,CASSQEVARNNEQFF,TGCGCCAGCAGCCAAGAAGTAGCCCGGAACAATGAGCAGTTCTTC
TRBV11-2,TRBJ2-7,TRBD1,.,CASSTPPLTGAGEQYF,TGTGCCAGCAGCACCCCACCCTTGACAGGGGCAGGCGAGCAGTACTTC
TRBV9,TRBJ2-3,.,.,CASSGGADTDTQYF,TGTGCCAGCAGCGGGGGAGCGGACACAGATACGCAGTATTTT
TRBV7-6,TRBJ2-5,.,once,CASSLFAEQETQYF,TGTGCCAGCAGCTTATTTGCAGAACAAGAGACCCAGTACTTC
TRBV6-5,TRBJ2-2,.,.,CASSYQGIAAGELFF,TGTGCCAGCAGTTACCAAGGGATTGCGGCCGGGGAGCTGTTTTTT
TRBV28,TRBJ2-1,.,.,CASSQYPPGTSNNEQFF,TGTGCCAGCAGCCAATATCCCCCCGGGACGTCTAACAATGAGCAGTTCTTC
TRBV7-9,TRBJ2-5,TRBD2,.,CASSLRSSGRETQYF,TGTGCCAGCAGCTTACGCTCTAGCGGGAGAGAGACCCAGTACTTC
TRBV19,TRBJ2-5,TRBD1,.,CASSAGGLETQYF,TGTGCCAGTAGCGCAGGGGGCTTAGAGACCCAGTACTTC
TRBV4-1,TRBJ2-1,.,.,CASSEESTGAYNEQFF,TGCGCCAGCAGCGAAGAGAGCACCGGCGCCTACAATGAGCAGTTCTTC
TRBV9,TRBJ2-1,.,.,CASSVEVNPSYNEQFF,TGTGCCAGCAGCGTAGAGGTTAACCCCTCCTACAATGAGCAGTTCTTC
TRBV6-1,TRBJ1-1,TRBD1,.,CASISDRVGVEAFF,TGTGCCAGCATTTCGGACAGGGTGGGTGTTGAAGCTTTCTTT
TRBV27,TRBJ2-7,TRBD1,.,CASSPTGTGGAEQYF,TGTGCCAGCAGTCCTACCGGGACAGGGGGCGCCGAGCAGTACTTC
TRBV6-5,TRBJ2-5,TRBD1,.,CASRTGQGWIETQYF,TGTGCCAGCAGAACCGGACAGGGGTGGATTGAGACCCAGTACTTC
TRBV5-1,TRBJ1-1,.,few,CAIWGTANTEAFF,TGCGCCATCTGGGGGACGGCGAACACTGAAGCTTTCTTT
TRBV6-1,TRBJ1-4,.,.,CACSSPFVEKLFF,TGTGCCTGCAGTAGCCCCTTTGTGGAAAAACTGTTTTTT
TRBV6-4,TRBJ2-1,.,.,CASSDSPNEQFF,TGTGCCAGCAGTGACTCCCCCAATGAGCAGTTCTTC
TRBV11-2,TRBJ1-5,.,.,CASSLGGGAEQHF,TGTGCCAGCAGCTTAGGAGGAGGGGCGGAGCAGCATTTT
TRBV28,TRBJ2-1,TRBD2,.,CASSPWTSGSNEQFF,TGTGCCAGCAGTCCATGGACTAGCGGGAGTAATGAGCAGTTCTTC
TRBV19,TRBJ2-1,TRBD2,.,CASSSPPGLAGLQYNEQFF,TGTGCCAGTAGTAGCCCTCCGGGACTAGCGGGCCTCCAATATAATGAGCAGTTCTTC
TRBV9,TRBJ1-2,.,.,CASSVGTGNYGYTF,TGTGCCAGCAGCGTAGGCACAGGGAACTATGGCTACACCTTC